This T cell receptor beta chain was captured in a study of metastatic and nonmetastatic thyroid tumors. Overall study context: Repertoire comparison spanned blood and tumor or nodule tissue of malignant and benign thyroid patients.

Per the study methods: Built for papillary thyroid cancer, a distant-metastasis classifier drew on CDR3 differences across clinicopathological groups. TCRdb re-clonotyped the PCR reads through MiXCR. Here the V and J calls rest on TCRdb's processing, not on the authors' analysis. The table includes tens of thousands of clones, over 9.5% detected once. On this clone itself: Its antigen is unknown.

Among the patients, none had received any treatment before thyroid surgery. Trimming cost V 5 bases and J 10 bases, with 18 bases left between them. Germline lookup yields CDR1 DFQATT and CDR2 SNEGSKA (reference sequence). The CDR3 is made up of 14 amino acids. Regarding the study as a whole: TCR beta diversity was reportedly significantly higher in malignant thyroid tumors than benign nodules, in blood and tumor.

This TCR was sampled from a female donor with papillary thyroid cancer or a benign thyroid nodule (not recorded which). Some clones in this sample may be carry-over from other donors' samples. Input material: blood. The gene calls are TRBV20-1 and TRBJ1-6, with TRBD1 as a possible D gene (5 bases). CDR3 region: CSALGLPEESPLHF. CDR3 in DNA: TGCAGTGCTTTGGGACTTCCGGAAGAATCACCCCTCCACTTT.